The present T cell receptor beta chain was sequenced within a study of blood T cell repertoires in COVID-19. In the study overall: Researchers got acute and convalescent COVID-19 samples from the United States, Italy and Spain.

In the study's own analysis: It was from reference gene primer amplification that nucleated cell counts were estimated. Assay used: immunoSEQ multiplex PCR; TCRdb lists only in-frame clones, some missing. That table is the source of V, J and clone size, and D and trimming were worked out from the DNA. Of 150,000 to 200,000 clones in the sample, over 75% were seen once. Germline V gives CDR1 MDHEN, CDR2 SYDVKM. This CDR3 region has 16 residues. V gave up 1 base and J gave up 1 base, with 13 bases separating them. The V gene is TRBV28, the J gene TRBJ2-5; D is possibly TRBD2 (5 bases). Sequenced material: peripheral blood. The TCR originated in a man between 50 and 59 years old with acute or convalescent COVID-19. The CDR3 loop reads CASSLSNGELQETQYF. The CDR3 DNA follows: TGTGCCAGCAGTTTATCGAACGGGGAACTCCAAGAGACCCAGTACTTC. The whole variable domain, remainder taken from reference TRBV28 and TRBJ2-5, is DVKVTQSSRYLVKRTGEKVFLECVQDMDHENMFWYRQDPGLGLRLIYFSYDVKMKEKGDIPEGYSVSREKKERFSLILESASTNQTSMYLCASSLSNGELQETQYFGPGTRLLVL.